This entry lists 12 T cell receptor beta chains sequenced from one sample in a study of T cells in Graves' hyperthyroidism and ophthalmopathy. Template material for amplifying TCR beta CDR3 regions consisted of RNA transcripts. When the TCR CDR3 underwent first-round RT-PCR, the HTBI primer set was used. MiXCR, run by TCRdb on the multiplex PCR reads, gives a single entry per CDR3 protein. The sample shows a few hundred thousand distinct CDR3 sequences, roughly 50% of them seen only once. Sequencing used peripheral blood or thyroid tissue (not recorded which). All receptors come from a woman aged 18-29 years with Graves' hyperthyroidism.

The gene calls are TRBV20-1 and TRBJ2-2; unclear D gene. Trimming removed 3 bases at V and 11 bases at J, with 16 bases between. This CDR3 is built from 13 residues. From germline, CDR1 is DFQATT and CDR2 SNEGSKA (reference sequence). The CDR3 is CSASPAVNNELFF. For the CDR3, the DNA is TGCAGTGCTAGTCCCGCAGTGAACAATGAGCTGTTTTTT.

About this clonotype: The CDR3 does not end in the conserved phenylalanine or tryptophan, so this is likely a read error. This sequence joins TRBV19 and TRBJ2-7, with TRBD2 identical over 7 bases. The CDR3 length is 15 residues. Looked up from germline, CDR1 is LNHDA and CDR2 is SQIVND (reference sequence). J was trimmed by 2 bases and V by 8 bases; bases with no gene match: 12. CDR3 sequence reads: CASAAGAGVAYEQYY. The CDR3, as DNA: TGTGCCAGTGCCGCTGGTGCGGGAGTAGCCTACGAGCAGTACTAC.

The CDR3 nucleotides read TGTGCCAGCAGCCAAATAGCTACAGGGGCGCCTAGCAATCAGCCCCAGCATTTT. As protein: CASSQIATGAPSNQPQHF. The chain links TRBV2 to TRBJ1-5; 7 positions match TRBD1. The CDR3 is 18 amino acids. V shed 6 bases, J shed 0 bases, and the junction held 14 bases outside the gene matches. Germline loops: CDR1 SNHLY, CDR2 FYNNEI. Complete variable domain (other parts from reference TRBV2 and TRBJ1-5): EPEVTQTPSHQVTQMGQEVILRCVPISNHLYFYWYRQILGQKVEFLVSFYNNEISEKSEIFDDQFSVERPDGSNFTLKIRSTKLEDSAMYFCASSQIATGAPSNQPQHFGDGTRLSIL.

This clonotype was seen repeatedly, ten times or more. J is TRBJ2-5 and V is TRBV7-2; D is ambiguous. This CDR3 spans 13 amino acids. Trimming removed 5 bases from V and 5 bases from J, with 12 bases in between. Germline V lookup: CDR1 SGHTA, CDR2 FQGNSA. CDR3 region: CASSLNQVETQYF. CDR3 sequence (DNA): TGTGCCAGCAGCCTCAACCAAGTGGAGACCCAGTACTTC. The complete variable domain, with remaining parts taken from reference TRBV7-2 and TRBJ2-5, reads GAGVSQSPSNKVTEKGKDVELRCDPISGHTALYWYRQSLGQGLEFLIYFQGNSAPDKSGLPSDRFSAERTGGSVSTLTIQRTQQEDSAVYLCASSLNQVETQYFGPGTRLLVL.

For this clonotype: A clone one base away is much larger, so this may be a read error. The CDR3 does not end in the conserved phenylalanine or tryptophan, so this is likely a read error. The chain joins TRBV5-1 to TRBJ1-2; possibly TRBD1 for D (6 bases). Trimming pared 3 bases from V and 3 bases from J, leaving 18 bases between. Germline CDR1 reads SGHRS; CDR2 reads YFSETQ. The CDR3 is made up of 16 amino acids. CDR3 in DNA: TGCGCCAGCAGCTCACCGATCGGGGGGCCGGACTATGGCTACACCCTC. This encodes CASSSPIGGPDYGYTL.

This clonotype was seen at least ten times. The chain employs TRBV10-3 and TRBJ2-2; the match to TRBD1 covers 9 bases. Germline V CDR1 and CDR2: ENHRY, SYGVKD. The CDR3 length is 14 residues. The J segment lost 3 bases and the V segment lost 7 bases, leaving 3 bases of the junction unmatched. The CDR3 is CAIKGQGDTGELFF. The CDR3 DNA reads TGTGCCATCAAGGGACAGGGCGACACCGGGGAGCTGTTTTTT.

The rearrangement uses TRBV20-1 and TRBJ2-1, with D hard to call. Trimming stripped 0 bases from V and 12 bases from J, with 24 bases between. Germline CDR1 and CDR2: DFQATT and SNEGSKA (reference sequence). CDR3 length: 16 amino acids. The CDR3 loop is CSARDHLDHDPDGQFF. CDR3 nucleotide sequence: TGCAGTGCTAGAGATCACCTGGACCACGATCCCGATGGGCAGTTCTTC.

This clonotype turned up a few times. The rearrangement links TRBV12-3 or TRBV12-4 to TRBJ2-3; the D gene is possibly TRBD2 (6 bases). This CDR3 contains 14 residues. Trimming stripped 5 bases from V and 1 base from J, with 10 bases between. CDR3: CASSRLGGTDTQYF. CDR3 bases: TGTGCCAGCAGTCGACTAGGGGGCACAGATACGCAGTATTTT.

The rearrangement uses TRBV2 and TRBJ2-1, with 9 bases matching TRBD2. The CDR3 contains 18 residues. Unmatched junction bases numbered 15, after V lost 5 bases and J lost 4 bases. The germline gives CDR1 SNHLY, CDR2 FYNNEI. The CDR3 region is CASSYPEAGGTGYNEQFF. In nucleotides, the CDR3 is TGTGCCAGCAGTTACCCCGAGGCGGGAGGGACCGGGTACAATGAGCAGTTCTTC.

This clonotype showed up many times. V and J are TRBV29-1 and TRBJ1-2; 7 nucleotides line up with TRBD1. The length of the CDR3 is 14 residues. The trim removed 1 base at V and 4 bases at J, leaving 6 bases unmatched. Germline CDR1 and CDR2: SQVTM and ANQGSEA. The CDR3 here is CSVEGGQEGYGYTF. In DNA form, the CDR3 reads TGCAGCGTTGAAGGTGGACAGGAGGGCTATGGCTACACCTTC.

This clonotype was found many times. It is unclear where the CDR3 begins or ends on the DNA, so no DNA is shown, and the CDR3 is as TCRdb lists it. The CDR3 spells CASGLVAQGAYF. The chain couples TRBV12-5 to TRBJ2-7; the listed D gene, TRBD1, was not tested against the DNA. Ends included, the CDR3 has 12 residues. CDR1 LGHNT and CDR2 FRNRAP come from the germline V gene.

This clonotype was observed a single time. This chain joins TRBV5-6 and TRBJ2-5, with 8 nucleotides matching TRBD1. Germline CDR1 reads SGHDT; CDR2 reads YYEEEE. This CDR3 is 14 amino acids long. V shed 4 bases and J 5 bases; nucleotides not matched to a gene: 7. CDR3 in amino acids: CASSADRAMETQYF. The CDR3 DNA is TGTGCCAGCAGCGCGGACAGGGCTATGGAGACCCAGTACTTC.